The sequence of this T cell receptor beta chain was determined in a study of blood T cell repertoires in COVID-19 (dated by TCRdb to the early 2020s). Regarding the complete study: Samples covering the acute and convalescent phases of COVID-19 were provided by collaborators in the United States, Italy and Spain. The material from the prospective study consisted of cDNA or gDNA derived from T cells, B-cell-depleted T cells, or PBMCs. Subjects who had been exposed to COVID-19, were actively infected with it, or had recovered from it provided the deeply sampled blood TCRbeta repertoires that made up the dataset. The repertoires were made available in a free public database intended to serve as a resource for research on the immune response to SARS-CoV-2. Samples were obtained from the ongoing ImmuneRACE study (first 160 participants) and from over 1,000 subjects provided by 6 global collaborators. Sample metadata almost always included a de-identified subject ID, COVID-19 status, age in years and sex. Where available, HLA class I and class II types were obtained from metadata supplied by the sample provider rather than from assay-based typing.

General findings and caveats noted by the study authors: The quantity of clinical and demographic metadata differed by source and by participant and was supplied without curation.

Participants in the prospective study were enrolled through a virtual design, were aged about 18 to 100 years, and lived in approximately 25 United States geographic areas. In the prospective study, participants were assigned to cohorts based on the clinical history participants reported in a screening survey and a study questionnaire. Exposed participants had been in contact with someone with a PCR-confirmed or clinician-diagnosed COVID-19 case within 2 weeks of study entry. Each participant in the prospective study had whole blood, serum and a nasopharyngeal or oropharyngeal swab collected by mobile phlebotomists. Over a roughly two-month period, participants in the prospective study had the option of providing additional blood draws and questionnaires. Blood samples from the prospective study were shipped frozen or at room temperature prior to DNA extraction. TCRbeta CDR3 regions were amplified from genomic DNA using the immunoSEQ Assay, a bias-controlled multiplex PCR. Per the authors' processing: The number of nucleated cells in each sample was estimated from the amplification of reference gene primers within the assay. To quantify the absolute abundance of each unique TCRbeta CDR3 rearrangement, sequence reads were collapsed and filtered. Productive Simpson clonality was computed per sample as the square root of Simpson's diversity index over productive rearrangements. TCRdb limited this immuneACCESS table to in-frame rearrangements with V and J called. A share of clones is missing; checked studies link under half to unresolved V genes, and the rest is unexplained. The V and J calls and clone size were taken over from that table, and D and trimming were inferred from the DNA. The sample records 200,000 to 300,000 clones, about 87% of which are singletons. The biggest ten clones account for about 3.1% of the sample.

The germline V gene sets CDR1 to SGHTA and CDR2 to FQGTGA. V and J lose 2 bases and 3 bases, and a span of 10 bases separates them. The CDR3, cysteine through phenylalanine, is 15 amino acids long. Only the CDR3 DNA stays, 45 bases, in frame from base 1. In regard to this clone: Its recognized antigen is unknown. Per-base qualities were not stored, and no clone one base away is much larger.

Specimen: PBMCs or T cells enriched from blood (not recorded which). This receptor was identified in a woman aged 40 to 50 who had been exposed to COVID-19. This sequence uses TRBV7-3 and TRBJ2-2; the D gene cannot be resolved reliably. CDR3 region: CASSLLVSHTGELFF. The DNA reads TGTGCCAGCAGCTTATTAGTTTCCCACACCGGGGAGCTGTTTTTT.